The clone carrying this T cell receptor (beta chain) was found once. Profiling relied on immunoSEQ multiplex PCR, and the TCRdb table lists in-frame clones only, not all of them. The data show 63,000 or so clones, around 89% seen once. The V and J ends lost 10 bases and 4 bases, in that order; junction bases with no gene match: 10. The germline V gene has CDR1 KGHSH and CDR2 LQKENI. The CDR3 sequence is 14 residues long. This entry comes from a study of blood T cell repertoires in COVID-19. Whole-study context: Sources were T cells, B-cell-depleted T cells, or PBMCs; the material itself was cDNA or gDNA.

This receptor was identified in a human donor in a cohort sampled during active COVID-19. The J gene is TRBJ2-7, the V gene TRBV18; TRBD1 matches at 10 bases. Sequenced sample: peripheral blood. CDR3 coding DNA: TGTGCCACCGGACCCGGGACAGGGGTATACGAGCAGTACTTC. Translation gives CATGPGTGVYEQYF. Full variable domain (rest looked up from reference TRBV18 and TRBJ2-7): NAGVMQNPRHLVRRRGQEARLRCSPMKGHSHVYWYRQLPEEGLKFMVYLQKENIIDESGMPKERFSAEFPKEGPSILRIQQVVRGDSAAYFCATGPGTGVYEQYFGPGTRLTVT.